What follows are 4 T cell receptor beta chains derived from one specimen sequenced in a study of CD8+ T cells in alopecia areata. Stated treatment: oral pan-JAK inhibitor, 5-10 mg twice daily. As the sequencing template, cDNA was produced by extracting RNA and reverse transcribing it. Repertoires were generated with immunoSEQ multiplex PCR, while TCRdb's copy carries only in-frame clones and drops some. The sample lists 150,000 to 200,000 clones; about 71% were seen once. Material: CD4+ T cells sorted from blood, obtained at week 4, from a patient treated with tofacitinib. Every receptor here comes from a human donor with alopecia areata.

J is TRBJ1-1 and V is TRBV29-1, with unresolved D. V lost 7 bases and J 0 bases, leaving 9 bases between the germline ends. The germline gives CDR1 SQVTM, CDR2 ANQGSEA. The CDR3 loop spans 12 amino acids. The CDR3 DNA is TGCAGCGGCGGACTCATGAACACTGAAGCTTTCTTT. It yields the protein CSGGLMNTEAFF.

The chain employs TRBV29-1 and TRBJ1-1, with D unresolved. The germline CDR1 and CDR2 sequences are SQVTM and ANQGSEA. The CDR3 contains 15 residues. V was trimmed by 1 base and J by 1 base, leaving 13 bases between them. The chain's CDR3 is CSVEGSSMPNTEAFF. The CDR3 region has the DNA TGCAGCGTTGAAGGTTCAAGTATGCCGAACACTGAAGCTTTCTTT.

The V and J genes are TRBV9 and TRBJ1-2; D unresolved. The V end lost 6 bases, the J end lost 8 bases, and 14 bases lay between the germline ends. The CDR3 is 12 amino acids. Germline V lookup: CDR1 SGDLS, CDR2 YYNGEE. The CDR3 DNA is TGTGCCAGCACCCGATCTGGGGAAGGCTACACCTTC. The encoded protein is CASTRSGEGYTF. The variable domain in full, completed from reference TRBV9 and TRBJ1-2, reads DSGVTQTPKHLITATGQRVTLRCSPRSGDLSVYWYQQSLDQGLQFLIQYYNGEERAKGNILERFSAQQFPDLHSELNLSSLELGDSALYFCASTRSGEGYTFGSGTRLTVV.

The gene calls are TRBV30 and TRBJ2-5, with D perhaps being TRBD1 or TRBD2 (5 bases each). Germline V gene sequence: CDR1 GTSNPN, CDR2 SVGIG (reference sequence). The CDR3 contains 13 residues. Trimming stripped 3 bases from V and 7 bases from J, with 15 bases between. The CDR3 sequence is CAWSGDRPWTQYF. Here the CDR3 DNA reads TGTGCCTGGAGCGGGGACCGGCCGTGGACCCAGTACTTC.